This TCR beta chain was sequenced for a study of T-cell memory formation after mild COVID-19. Regarding the study as a whole: Clones that got smaller from day 15 to 85 had even CD4/CD8, while clones growing later tipped toward CD4+. Certain responding clones were present in pre-infection memory, suggesting participation of cross-reactive memory. Whether second-wave clones peaking at day 37 were SARS-CoV-2 specific went unconfirmed.

The CDR3 is 12 amino acids. Trimming took off 3 bases at V and 10 bases at J, with 10 bases between the two ends. Germline V lookup: CDR1 SEHNR, CDR2 FQNEAQ (reference sequence). The table lists this clonotype with many counts. Its matching antigen is unknown. Constant-segment primers served in 5'RACE that generated TCR alpha and TCR beta cDNA libraries bearing sample barcodes and UMIs. TCRdb itself ran the 5' RACE reads through MiXCR, one entry per CDR3 protein. The table records under 110,000 distinct CDR3 sequences, around an eighth of them present only once. This clonotype originated in an adult woman who had mild COVID-19 (a few samples of this study predate the infection). Cell type and time point are not known. The sequencing sample was made of PBMCs or a T cell subset sorted from them (not recorded which). The chain uses TRBV7-9 and TRBJ2-1, with a tentative D call TRBD2 (6 bases). The CDR3 spells CASSFRDSEQFF. The DNA of the CDR3 is TGTGCCAGCAGCTTCCGGGACTCCGAGCAGTTCTTC.